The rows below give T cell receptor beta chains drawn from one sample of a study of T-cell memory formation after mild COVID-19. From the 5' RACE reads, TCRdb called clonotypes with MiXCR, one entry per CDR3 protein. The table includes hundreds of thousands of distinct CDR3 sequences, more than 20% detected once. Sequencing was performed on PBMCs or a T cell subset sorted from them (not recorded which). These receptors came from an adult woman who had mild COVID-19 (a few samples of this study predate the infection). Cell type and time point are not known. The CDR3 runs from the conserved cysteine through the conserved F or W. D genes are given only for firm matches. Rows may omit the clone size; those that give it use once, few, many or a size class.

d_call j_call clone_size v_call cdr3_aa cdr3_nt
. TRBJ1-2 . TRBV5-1 CASSSGRQVYGYTF TGCGCCAGCAGCTCTGGAAGACAGGTCTATGGCTACACCTTC
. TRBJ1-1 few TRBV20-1 CSASSGPLNTEAFF TGCAGTGCTAGCTCCGGGCCCTTGAACACTGAAGCTTTCTTT
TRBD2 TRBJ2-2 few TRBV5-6 CASSFRGGSLNTGELFF TGTGCCAGCAGCTTTCGGGGCGGGAGCTTGAACACCGGGGAGCTGTTTTTT
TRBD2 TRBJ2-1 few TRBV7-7 CASSLTAGELNEQFF TGTGCTAGCAGCTTAACGGCGGGAGAGCTAAATGAGCAGTTCTTC
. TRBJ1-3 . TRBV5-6 CASSREISGNTIYF TGTGCCAGCAGCAGGGAGATCTCTGGAAACACCATATATTTT
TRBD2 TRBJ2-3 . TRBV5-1 CASGTSAADTQYF TGCGCCAGCGGGACTAGCGCGGCAGATACGCAGTATTTT
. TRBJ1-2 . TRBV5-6 CASSFKVYYGYTF TGTGCCAGCAGCTTTAAGGTTTACTATGGCTACACCTTC
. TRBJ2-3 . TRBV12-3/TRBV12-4 CASSPGQATGTQYF TGTGCCAGCAGCCCGGGACAAGCCACCGGTACGCAGTATTTT
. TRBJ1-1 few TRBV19 CASSYPQGLETEAFF TGTGCCAGTAGTTACCCACAGGGATTGGAGACTGAAGCTTTCTTT
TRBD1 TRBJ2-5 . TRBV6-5 CASSNRGFLVAQYF TGTGCCAGCAGTAACAGGGGGTTCCTGGTGGCCCAGTACTTC
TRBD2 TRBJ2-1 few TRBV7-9 CASSARLAGSYNEQFF TGTGCCAGCAGCGCCCGACTAGCCGGCTCCTACAATGAGCAGTTCTTC
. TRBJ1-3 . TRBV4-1 CASSEKGGGNTIYF TGCGCCAGCAGCGAAAAGGGGGGAGGAAACACCATATATTTT
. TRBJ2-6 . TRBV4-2 CASSQPQGFSSGANVLTF TGTGCCAGCAGCCAGCCACAGGGATTTAGCTCTGGGGCCAACGTCCTGACTTTC
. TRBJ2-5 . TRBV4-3 CASSQVKGQQTQYF TGCGCCAGCAGCCAAGTTAAGGGGCAGCAGACCCAGTACTTC
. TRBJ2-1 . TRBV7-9 CASSLRQNNEQFF TGTGCCAGCAGCCTCAGACAGAACAATGAGCAGTTCTTC
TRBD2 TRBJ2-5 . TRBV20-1 CSAQGTSGRGGPQETQYF TGCAGTGCTCAGGGGACTAGCGGGAGGGGGGGCCCCCAAGAGACCCAGTACTTC
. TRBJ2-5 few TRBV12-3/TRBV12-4 CASSKRLSQETQYF TGTGCCAGCAGTAAACGGCTGAGCCAAGAGACCCAGTACTTC
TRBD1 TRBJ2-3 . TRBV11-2 CASSLGGQLSFSQYF TGTGCCAGCAGCTTAGGGGGACAGCTGAGTTTCTCGCAGTATTTT
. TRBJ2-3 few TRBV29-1 CSVASSPGRNTDTQYF TGCAGCGTTGCGAGTTCCCCGGGTAGAAACACAGATACGCAGTATTTT
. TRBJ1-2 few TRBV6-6 CASSRGQSFYGYTF TGTGCCAGCAGCCGAGGACAGTCGTTCTATGGCTACACCTTC
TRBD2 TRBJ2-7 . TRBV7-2 CASSFLLAGGPYSYEQYF TGTGCCAGCAGCTTCCTACTAGCGGGAGGACCTTACTCCTACGAGCAGTACTTC
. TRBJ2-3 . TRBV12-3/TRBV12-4 CASSPLTGAFSTDTQYF TGTGCCAGCAGCCCGTTGACCGGGGCGTTTAGCACAGATACGCAGTATTTT
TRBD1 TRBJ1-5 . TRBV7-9 CASREGAQPQHF TGTGCCAGCAGAGAGGGGGCTCAGCCCCAGCATTTT
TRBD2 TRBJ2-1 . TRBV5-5 CASSGPGTSGVYNEQFF TGTGCCAGCAGCGGCCCCGGGACTAGCGGGGTTTACAATGAGCAGTTCTTC
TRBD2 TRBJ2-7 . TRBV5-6 CASSLITSGPYEQYF TGTGCCAGCAGCTTGATAACTAGCGGGCCCTACGAGCAGTACTTC
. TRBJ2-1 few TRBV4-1 CASSQKPGRMGYGEQFF TGCGCCAGCAGCCAGAAACCGGGACGTATGGGGTACGGTGAGCAGTTCTTC
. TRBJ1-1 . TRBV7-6 CASSFDMRTEAFF TGTGCCAGCAGCTTTGACATGAGGACTGAAGCTTTCTTT
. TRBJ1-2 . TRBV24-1 CATSESTVHYGYTF TGTGCCACCAGTGAGTCGACAGTGCACTATGGCTACACCTTC
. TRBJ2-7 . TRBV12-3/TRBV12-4 CASSPRVAGGYDQYF TGTGCCAGCAGCCCGCGGGTTGCGGGTGGGTACGATCAGTACTTC
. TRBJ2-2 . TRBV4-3 CASSQEGPGELFF TGCGCCAGCAGCCAAGAAGGTCCCGGGGAGCTGTTTTTT
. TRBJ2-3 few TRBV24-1 CATSHTDTQYF TGTGCCACCTCGCACACAGATACGCAGTATTTT
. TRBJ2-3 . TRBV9 CASSVVGGRTDTQYF TGTGCCAGCAGCGTAGTGGGGGGCCGCACAGATACGCAGTATTTT
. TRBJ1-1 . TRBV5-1 CASSWAGAEAFF TGCGCCAGCAGCTGGGCAGGCGCTGAAGCTTTCTTT
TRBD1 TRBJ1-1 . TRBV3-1 CASSQDDRGAAFF TGTGCCAGCAGCCAAGATGACAGGGGGGCAGCTTTCTTT
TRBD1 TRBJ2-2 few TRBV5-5 CASSLEGGDYTGELFF TGTGCCAGCAGCTTGGAAGGGGGCGATTACACCGGGGAGCTGTTTTTT
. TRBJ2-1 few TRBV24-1 CATSDTGRNNEQFF TGTGCCACCAGTGATACGGGCCGGAACAATGAGCAGTTCTTC
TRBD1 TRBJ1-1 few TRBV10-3 CAINAGTAMNTEAFF TGTGCCATCAATGCCGGGACAGCCATGAACACTGAAGCTTTCTTT
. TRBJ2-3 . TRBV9 CASSASTGTGSYTDTQYF TGTGCCAGCAGCGCCTCCACAGGAACGGGGAGTTACACAGATACGCAGTATTTT
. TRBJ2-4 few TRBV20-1 CSADRSNIQYF TGCAGTGCTGACAGGTCAAACATTCAGTACTTC
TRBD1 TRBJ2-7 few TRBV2 CASSERQGRHYEQYF TGTGCCAGCAGTGAACGACAGGGACGACACTACGAGCAGTACTTC
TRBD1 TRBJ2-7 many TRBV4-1 CASSQLGIRDRSYEQYF TGCGCCAGCAGCCAACTCGGAATCCGGGACAGGTCCTACGAGCAGTACTTC
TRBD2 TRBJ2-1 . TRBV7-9 CASSLAGTSGSYNEQFF TGTGCCAGCAGCTTAGCTGGGACTAGCGGATCCTACAATGAGCAGTTCTTC
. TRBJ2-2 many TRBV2 CASRGDTGELFF TGTGCCAGCAGAGGGGACACCGGGGAGCTGTTTTTT
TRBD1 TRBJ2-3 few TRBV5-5 CASSLGQGVSTDTQYF TGTGCCAGCAGCTTGGGACAGGGGGTTAGCACAGATACGCAGTATTTT
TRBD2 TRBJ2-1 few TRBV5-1 CASSYGTSGGSYNEQFF TGCGCCAGCAGCTACGGGACTAGCGGGGGCTCCTACAATGAGCAGTTCTTC
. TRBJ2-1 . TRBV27 CASGLSTGNEQFF TGTGCCAGCGGATTGTCTACAGGGAATGAGCAGTTCTTC
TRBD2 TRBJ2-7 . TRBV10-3 CAISESGSGYEQYF TGTGCCATCAGCGAAAGCGGGAGCGGTTACGAGCAGTACTTC
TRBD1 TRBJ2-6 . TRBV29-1 CSVAGGSGANVLTF TGCAGCGTCGCAGGGGGCTCTGGGGCCAACGTCCTGACTTTC
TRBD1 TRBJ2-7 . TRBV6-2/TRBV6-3 CASSSWTGEQYF TGTGCCAGCAGCTCATGGACAGGCGAGCAGTACTTC
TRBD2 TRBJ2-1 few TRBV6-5 CASTAKGGDNEQFF TGTGCCAGCACCGCGAAGGGAGGGGACAATGAGCAGTTCTTC
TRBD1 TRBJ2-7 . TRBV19 CASSGPGTGKDEQYF TGTGCCAGTAGTGGCCCCGGGACAGGGAAAGACGAGCAGTACTTC
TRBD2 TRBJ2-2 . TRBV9 CASSEWTSQLNTGELFF TGTGCCAGCAGCGAGTGGACTAGCCAACTGAACACCGGGGAGCTGTTTTTT
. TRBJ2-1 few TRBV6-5 CASSPEAYNEQFF TGTGCCAGCAGTCCCGAAGCGTACAATGAGCAGTTCTTC
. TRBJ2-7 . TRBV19 CASSMSGPGILAPYEQYF TGTGCCAGTAGTATGTCAGGGCCCGGCATTTTAGCGCCCTACGAGCAGTACTTC
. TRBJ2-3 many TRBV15 CATSRDRDRVVDTQYF TGTGCCACCAGCAGAGATCGGGATAGAGTTGTGGATACGCAGTATTTT
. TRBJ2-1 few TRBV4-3 CASSQGPASYNEQFF TGCGCCAGCAGCCAAGGCCCTGCTTCCTACAATGAGCAGTTCTTC
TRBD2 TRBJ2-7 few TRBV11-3 CASSPGLAGGLSDEQYF TGTGCCAGCAGCCCGGGACTAGCGGGAGGGCTAAGCGACGAGCAGTACTTC
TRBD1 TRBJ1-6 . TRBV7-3 CASSQQGQGNNSPLHF TGTGCCAGCAGCCAACAGGGGCAGGGGAACAATTCACCCCTCCACTTT